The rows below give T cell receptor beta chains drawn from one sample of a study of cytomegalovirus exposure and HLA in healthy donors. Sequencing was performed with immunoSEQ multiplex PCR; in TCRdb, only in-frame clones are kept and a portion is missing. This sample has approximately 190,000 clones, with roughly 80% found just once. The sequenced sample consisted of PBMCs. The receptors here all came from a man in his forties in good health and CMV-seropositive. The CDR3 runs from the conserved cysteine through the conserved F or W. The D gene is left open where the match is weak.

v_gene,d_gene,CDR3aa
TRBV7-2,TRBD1,CASSLAPAGTDYGYTF
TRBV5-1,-,CASSGRTVDSTDTQYF
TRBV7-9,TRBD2,CSSSFASGGTQYF
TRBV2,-,CASSLSRSTGELFF
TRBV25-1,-,CASSENGYYGYTF
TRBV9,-,CASSVDPVPYEQYF
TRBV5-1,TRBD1,CASSLALTGVDDAFF
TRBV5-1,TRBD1,CASSPTGDTGELFF
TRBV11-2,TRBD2,CASSLGTSGAYEQYF
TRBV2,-,CASSVGQIYGYTF
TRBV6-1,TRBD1,CASPGQGAYEQYF
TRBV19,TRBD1,CASSIPGQYYEQYF
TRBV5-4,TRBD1,CASSVDIRGRIGETQYF
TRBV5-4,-,CASSFPGSSYGYTF
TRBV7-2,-,CASSLAAGSTDTQYF
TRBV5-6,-,CASSHGSLPLDEQYF
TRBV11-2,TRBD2,CASSPPGLAGSTDTQYF
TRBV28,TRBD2,CASNRGASGAQGTQYF
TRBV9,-,CASSVEGSGETYEQYF
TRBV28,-,CASSFGLGQFF
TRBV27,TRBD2,CASSPPGTSGGRSSYEQYF
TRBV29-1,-,CSVGQPQETQYF
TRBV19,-,CASSIAEGRNEKLFF
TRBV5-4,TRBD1,CASSSRQGAMYEQYF
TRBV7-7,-,CASSLDRNNEKLFF
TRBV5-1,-,CASSLLRQGRRTYEQYF
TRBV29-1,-,CSVGDPPTNEKLFF
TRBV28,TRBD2,CASSLSLAAPDTQYF
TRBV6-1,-,CASMKGGTLGGYTF
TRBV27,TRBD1,CASRDRLNTEAFF
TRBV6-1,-,CASRQGSTDTQYF
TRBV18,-,CASSPEGTRSYEQYF
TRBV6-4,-,CASSDSGGNQPQHF
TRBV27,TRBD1,CASSSPEGTASYEQYF
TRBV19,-,CASGRTLNEQFF
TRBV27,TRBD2,CASSFSGDNEQFF
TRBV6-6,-,CASRVEETQYF
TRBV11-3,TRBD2,CASSDSRAGGPAGELFF
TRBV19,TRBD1,CASSISSTGDGYTF
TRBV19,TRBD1,CASSIVGQGSTEAFF
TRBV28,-,CASSLRGLAKNIQYF
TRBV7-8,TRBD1,CASSHSPFQGGVVYGYTF
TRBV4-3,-,CASSQEMAEPQHF
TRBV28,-,CASSLSGLNTGELFF